A selection of T cell receptor beta chains follows, all from one sample in a study of lymphopenia after photon versus proton radiotherapy. TCRdb's copy holds only in-frame clones and misses some; the assay was immunoSEQ multiplex PCR. Of roughly 45,000 clones listed, roughly 87% are singletons. The sequencing used peripheral blood, collected from a patient treated with photon-based radiotherapy. The receptors here all came from a man aged 35-49 years with gastric cancer. Each CDR3 is given with its conserved first and last residue. A D gene is named only where the DNA matches it firmly. Expanded clones are given a class, and other clones once, few, many or no size at all.

clone_size d_call j_call v_call cdr3_aa cdr3_nt
- - TRBJ2-5 TRBV2 CASSGNRAAQYF TGTGCCAGCAGTGGGAATCGGGCGGCCCAGTACTTC
- - TRBJ1-1 TRBV29-1 CSVEGGRNTEAFF TGCAGCGTTGAAGGGGGCAGGAACACTGAAGCTTTCTTT
- - TRBJ2-7 TRBV14 CASSPGPPYEQYF TGTGCCAGCAGCCCTGGGCCACCATACGAGCAGTACTTC
- TRBD1 TRBJ2-7 TRBV4-1 CASSPGQGDPIRPYEQYF TGCGCCAGCAGCCCCGGACAGGGCGATCCTATAAGGCCCTACGAGCAGTACTTC
- TRBD2 TRBJ2-1 TRBV7-3 CASSALAGAYNEQFF TGTGCCAGCAGCGCACTAGCGGGGGCCTACAATGAGCAGTTCTTC
- TRBD1 TRBJ2-7 TRBV28 CASNQGGQGYEQYF TGTGCCAGCAACCAAGGGGGACAGGGGTACGAGCAGTACTTC
- - TRBJ2-2 TRBV6-5 CASSYRGHPHTGELFF TGTGCCAGCAGTTACCGGGGACATCCGCACACCGGGGAGCTGTTTTTT
- - TRBJ1-6 TRBV5-3 CASSLQGINSPLHF TGTGCCAGCAGCTTACAGGGAATTAATTCACCCCTCCACTTT
- TRBD1 TRBJ1-1 TRBV11-2 CASSLGQGTEAFF TGTGCCAGCAGCTTAGGACAGGGGACTGAAGCTTTCTTT
once - TRBJ1-6 TRBV7-2 CASSPRRGELLHF TGTGCCAGCAGCCCTAGAAGGGGGGAACTCCTCCACTTT
once - TRBJ2-6 TRBV9 CASSVVGAGANVLTF TGTGCCAGCAGCGTAGTAGGGGCTGGGGCCAACGTCCTGACTTTC
- TRBD1 TRBJ2-7 TRBV5-4 CASSSRTGQKTYEQYF TGTGCCAGCAGCTCCCGGACAGGGCAAAAAACCTACGAGCAGTACTTC
- - TRBJ2-5 TRBV5-4 CASSRGREETQYF TGTGCCAGCAGCCGGGGACGGGAAGAGACCCAGTACTTC
- - TRBJ1-2 TRBV5-8 CASSFDSYGYTF TGTGCCAGCAGCTTCGACTCATATGGCTACACCTTC
- TRBD1 TRBJ1-2 TRBV19 CASSEGGGSGGYTF TGTGCCAGTAGCGAAGGGGGCGGTTCCGGTGGCTACACCTTC
- TRBD1 TRBJ1-6 TRBV18 CASSGQGNSPLHF TGTGCCAGCTCGGGACAGGGAAATTCACCCCTCCACTTT
- - TRBJ1-4 TRBV4-1 CASSSGDNEKLFF TGCGCCAGCAGCTCTGGGGATAATGAAAAACTGTTTTTT
- - TRBJ2-3 TRBV5-1 CASSLRGLGADTQYF TGCGCCAGCAGCTTGCGGGGCTTGGGCGCAGATACGCAGTATTTT
- - TRBJ1-6 TRBV10-3 CAISEGTGSPLHF TGTGCCATCAGTGAAGGGACTGGTTCACCCCTCCACTTT
once - TRBJ2-7 TRBV6-6 CASRRQSQDYF TGTGCCAGCCGCAGACAGTCCCAAGACTACTTC
- - TRBJ2-2 TRBV7-6 CASSLGANTGELFF TGTGCCAGCAGCTTAGGGGCCAACACCGGGGAGCTGTTTTTT
- TRBD1 TRBJ1-6 TRBV5-6 CASSLGGQASPLHF TGTGCCAGCAGCCTCGGGGGACAGGCTTCACCCCTCCACTTT
- TRBD1 TRBJ2-5 TRBV14 CASSPRDRPISGTQYF TGTGCCAGCAGCCCCCGGGACAGACCCATCTCGGGGACCCAGTACTTC
- - TRBJ1-2 TRBV2 CASSEATGSTYGYTF TGTGCCAGCAGTGAAGCAACTGGGAGCACCTATGGCTACACCTTC